This T cell receptor beta chain was identified during a study of human T cells and chemical hapten exposure. Study information: Per-sample variation in TCR yield stemmed mainly from small pooled library volume differences.

This clonotype was seen at least ten times. TCRdb itself ran the RACE reads through MiXCR, one entry per CDR3 protein. This table holds some 120,000 distinct CDR3 sequences, 12% found once. CDR1 is SGDLS and CDR2 is YYNGEE in the germline V gene. CDR3 length equals 13 residues. The V and J ends lost 4 bases and 10 bases, in that order; junction bases with no gene match: 11. Indicated time point: patch test 1, 2 weeks after DPC sensitization. The treatment was: therapeutic diphenylcyclopropenone sensitization with weekly scalp DPC. The chain employs TRBV9 and TRBJ2-7; 7 bases fit TRBD2. The starting material was whole blood, obtained in connection with sensitization to the hapten diphenylcyclopropenone (DPC). The source is a woman between 50 and 59 years old with alopecia areata. Some clones in this sample may be carry-over from other donors' samples. In nucleotides, the CDR3 is TGTGCCAGCAGCCCTCGAGAGCGGGGCGTCCAGTACTTC. This sequence encodes CASSPRERGVQYF. The full variable domain, its missing parts supplied by reference TRBV9 and TRBJ2-7, is DSGVTQTPKHLITATGQRVTLRCSPRSGDLSVYWYQQSLDQGLQFLIQYYNGEERAKGNILERFSAQQFPDLHSELNLSSLELGDSALYFCASSPRERGVQYFGPGTRLTVT.